The 25 T cell receptor beta chains listed next were all sequenced from one sample in a study of cytomegalovirus exposure and HLA in healthy donors. PCR employed 60 Vbeta and 13 Jbeta primers. The method was immunoSEQ multiplex PCR; TCRdb's version includes in-frame clones alone and lacks a portion of them. The table has around 60,000 clones, approximately 80% seen once. Input material: PBMCs. The receptors here all came from a male donor in good health and CMV-seronegative.

The gene calls are TRBV9 and TRBJ2-7, with 7 bases matching TRBD1. With 4 bases clipped from V and 2 bases from J, the junction kept 9 bases outside the gene matches. CDR1 and CDR2 (germline): SGDLS, YYNGEE. The CDR3 consists of 15 residues. CDR3 nucleotides: TGTGCCAGCAGCCCGCGACAGGGACCAACCTACGAGCAGTACTTC. Translated, it gives CASSPRQGPTYEQYF.

V gene TRBV6-1 combines with J gene TRBJ2-7; TRBD1 is a possible D gene (6 bases). CDR1 and CDR2 (germline): MNHNS, SASEGT. Trimming took off 4 bases at V and 0 bases at J, with 10 bases between the two ends. The CDR3 is 14 amino acids. The CDR3 is CASSARTASYEQYF. DNA for the CDR3: TGTGCCAGCAGTGCCCGGACAGCCTCCTACGAGCAGTACTTC.

A note on this clone: This specimen includes other DNA sequences encoding the same CDR3. The V and J genes are TRBV19 and TRBJ1-1; D ambiguous. Trimming left V 3 bases short and J 5 bases short, with 22 bases between. This CDR3 spans 17 amino acids. Germline-derived CDR1 and CDR2 are LNHDA and SQIVND (reference sequence). As DNA, the CDR3 is TGTGCCAGTAGTATGAGATTCGATGGAGAGGTCGGGACTGAAGCTTTCTTT. It codes for CASSMRFDGEVGTEAFF.

This chain connects TRBV7-2 to TRBJ2-1; TRBD1 might be the D (6 bases). CDR1 and CDR2 (germline): SGHTA, FQGNSA. CDR3 length: 15 amino acids. V shed 1 base and J shed 8 bases, with 15 bases lying between them. The CDR3 region has the DNA TGTGCCAGCAGCTTAGGGGACATTCTTATCGATGAGCAGTTCTTC. It encodes CASSLGDILIDEQFF.

V gene TRBV19 combines with J gene TRBJ1-1; 8 bases match TRBD1. The CDR3 sequence is 13 residues long. The trim removed 4 bases at V and 3 bases at J, leaving 1 base unmatched. Germline CDR1 and CDR2: LNHDA and SQIVND (reference sequence). CDR3 bases: TGTGCCAGTAGTACGACAGGGGACACTGAAGCTTTCTTT. Translation gives CASSTTGDTEAFF.

The V gene is TRBV6-6, the J gene TRBJ2-7; the match to TRBD1 covers 7 bases. The length of the CDR3 is 15 residues. The trim removed 4 bases at V and 1 base at J, leaving 7 bases unmatched. Per germline, CDR1 MNHNY and CDR2 SVGAGI (reference sequence). The CDR3 bases are TGTGCCAGCAGTTGGGGAGACAGGGCGTCCTACGAGCAGTACTTC. It translates to CASSWGDRASYEQYF.

The chain is built from TRBV5-4 and TRBJ1-2, with a possible D match to TRBD1 (5 bases). Germline V gene lookup returns CDR1 SGHNT and CDR2 YYREEE (reference sequence). The CDR3 is 14 amino acids. V lost 0 bases, J lost 2 bases, and 8 bases lay in between. CDR3 coding DNA: TGTGCCAGCAGCTTGGAATCAGGGAACTATGGCTACACCTTC. This sequence encodes CASSLESGNYGYTF.

This clone was counted once. The chain combines TRBV4-1 with TRBJ1-4; tentatively, D is TRBD1 (6 bases). Germline-derived CDR1 and CDR2 are MGHRA and YSYEKL. V was cut by 4 bases and J by 4 bases, with 7 bases left in between. The CDR3 extends over 13 amino acids. CDR3 nucleotide sequence: TGCGCCAGCAGCCCGGACAGTAATGAAAAACTGTTTTTT. Its protein product is CASSPDSNEKLFF.

J is TRBJ1-1 and V is TRBV5-4, with D uncertain. The CDR3 length is 12 residues. Germline V gene lookup returns CDR1 SGHNT and CDR2 YYREEE (reference sequence). V lost 3 bases and J lost 1, with 4 bases in between. CDR3 sequence reads: CASSSGNTEAFF. CDR3 coding DNA: TGTGCCAGCAGCTCGGGGAACACTGAAGCTTTCTTT.

The chain carries TRBV9 and TRBJ1-2, with 8 bases lining up with TRBD1. The V and J ends lost 3 bases and 2 bases, in that order; junction bases with no gene match: 3. This CDR3 has 14 residues. Germline V gives CDR1 SGDLS, CDR2 YYNGEE. CDR3 amino acids: CASSARQGNYGYTF. CDR3 nucleotide sequence: TGTGCCAGCAGCGCCCGACAGGGGAACTATGGCTACACCTTC. The variable domain in full, completed from reference TRBV9 and TRBJ1-2, reads DSGVTQTPKHLITATGQRVTLRCSPRSGDLSVYWYQQSLDQGLQFLIQYYNGEERAKGNILERFSAQQFPDLHSELNLSSLELGDSALYFCASSARQGNYGYTFGSGTRLTVV.

This chain joins TRBV7-2 and TRBJ2-7; 11 bases line up with TRBD2. Germline CDR1 SGHTA, CDR2 FQGNSA. Losses at the gene ends were 1 base for V and 0 bases for J; bases not matched to a gene: 5. This CDR3 is 17 amino acids long. CDR3 DNA: TGTGCCAGCAGCTTAGGGGAACTAGCGGGGGACTCCTACGAGCAGTACTTC. Its translation: CASSLGELAGDSYEQYF. Using reference TRBV7-2 and TRBJ2-7 for the parts outside the CDR3, the full variable domain is GAGVSQSPSNKVTEKGKDVELRCDPISGHTALYWYRQSLGQGLEFLIYFQGNSAPDKSGLPSDRFSAERTGGSVSTLTIQRTQQEDSAVYLCASSLGELAGDSYEQYFGPGTRLTVT.

CDR3 nucleotides: TGTGCCAGCAGCCAGGCTCTAGGCAACGAGCAGTACTTC. This gives the protein CASSQALGNEQYF. This chain connects TRBV14 to TRBJ2-7; no firm D call. Trimming left V 3 bases short and J 5 bases short, with 11 bases between. There are 13 residues in the CDR3. CDR1 SGHDN and CDR2 FVKESK come from the germline V gene.

This chain uses TRBV30 with TRBJ1-1; a possible D gene is TRBD1 (6 bases). The length of the CDR3 is 15 residues. Germline V gives CDR1 GTSNPN, CDR2 SVGIG (reference sequence). V was shortened by 3 bases and J by 4 bases, with 18 bases between the two germline ends. The CDR3 sequence: CAWRPLGGEGTEAFF. The CDR3 coding sequence is TGTGCCTGGAGACCGCTAGGGGGTGAGGGCACTGAAGCTTTCTTT.

The chain uses TRBV9 and TRBJ2-5; D is perhaps TRBD1 (5 bases). The CDR3 totals 16 residues. CDR1 and CDR2 from the germline V gene are SGDLS and YYNGEE. Deletions cut 0 bases from V and 5 bases from J, with 17 bases between. The CDR3 region is CASSVGGLPPGETQYF. The CDR3, as DNA: TGTGCCAGCAGCGTAGGAGGCCTCCCGCCAGGGGAGACCCAGTACTTC.

This sequence joins TRBV30 and TRBJ1-1, with TRBD1 as a possible D gene (5 bases). The V gene lost 3 bases and the J gene lost 5 bases, with 13 bases spanning the gap. Looked up from germline, CDR1 is GTSNPN and CDR2 is SVGIG (reference sequence). The CDR3 is made up of 13 amino acids. CDR3 DNA: TGTGCCTGGAGGCGGGGGGTAATGACTGAAGCTTTCTTT. It encodes CAWRRGVMTEAFF.

V usage is TRBV7-6 and J usage is TRBJ2-1, with 7 bases matching TRBD1. The CDR3 length is 14 residues. CDR1 is SGHVS, CDR2 FNYEAQ, per germline. V lost 3 bases and J lost 5; bases outside the gene matches: 4. CDR3 region: CASSFSGTDNEQFF. The CDR3 DNA reads as TGTGCCAGCAGCTTCTCCGGGACAGACAATGAGCAGTTCTTC.

The chain's CDR3 is CAWSVRAEQYF. The CDR3 bases are TGTGCCTGGAGTGTCAGGGCCGAGCAGTACTTC. The chain employs TRBV30 and TRBJ2-7; TRBD1 is a possible D gene (5 bases). Germline assignment: CDR1 GTSNPN and CDR2 SVGIG (reference sequence). V dropped 0 bases and J dropped 6 bases, with 6 bases sitting between them. The CDR3 length is 11 residues.

The sample holds a few counts of this clone. V is TRBV30 and J is TRBJ2-1, with 8 nucleotides matching TRBD2. Trimming cost V 2 bases and J 4 bases; bases outside gene matches: 10. The germline V gene encodes CDR1 GTSNPN and CDR2 SVGIG (reference sequence). This CDR3 has 16 amino acids. CDR3 amino acids: CAWSSLGLGEYNEQFF. CDR3 coding DNA: TGTGCCTGGAGTAGCCTGGGACTAGGGGAGTACAATGAGCAGTTCTTC.

The chain recombines TRBV19 with TRBJ1-2, with D perhaps TRBD1 (6 bases). Trimming left V 5 bases short and J 3 bases short, with 19 bases between. Looked up from germline, CDR1 is LNHDA and CDR2 is SQIVND (reference sequence). This CDR3 contains 16 residues. The CDR3 here is CASSLYSGTRDYGYTF. The DNA of the CDR3 is TGTGCCAGTAGTCTCTACAGCGGGACAAGGGACTATGGCTACACCTTC.

The chain links TRBV6-4 to TRBJ2-5, with 7 positions matching TRBD2. Trimming cost V 3 bases and J 4 bases; bases outside gene matches: 8. The CDR3 loop spans 15 amino acids. From germline, CDR1 is MRHNA and CDR2 SNTAGT. As DNA, the CDR3 is TGTGCCAGCAGTGAATTCCCGGGGGGTCTAGAGACCCAGTACTTC. It is translated as CASSEFPGGLETQYF.

This rearrangement joins TRBV11-3 to TRBJ1-1; possibly TRBD1 for D (6 bases). V was cut by 5 bases and J by 2 bases, with 9 bases left in between. CDR1 SGHNT and CDR2 YENEEA come from the germline V gene. CDR3 length equals 13 residues. The CDR3 DNA is TGTGCCAGCAGCGGACAGCCCAACACTGAAGCTTTCTTT. Its protein product is CASSGQPNTEAFF.

This sequence joins TRBV25-1 and TRBJ1-2; tentatively, D is TRBD1 (5 bases). The CDR3 consists of 14 residues. The V end was cut by 4 bases, the J end by 5 bases, with 14 bases between. The germline gives CDR1 MGHDK, CDR2 SYGVNS. The CDR3 protein is CASSGVGELYGYTF. The DNA for the CDR3 is TGTGCCAGCAGTGGGGTAGGGGAACTTTATGGCTACACCTTC.

The chain has TRBV13 and TRBJ2-1; TRBD2 matches at 7 bases. This CDR3 spans 16 amino acids. The V gene end was trimmed by 1 base and the J gene end by 7 bases; junction bases not matched to a gene: 10. Germline CDR1 PRHDT, CDR2 FYEKMQ (reference sequence). The CDR3 DNA is TGTGCCAGCAGCTTAGTAGGCGGGGGTCCTGAAAATGAGCAGTTCTTC. Its translation: CASSLVGGGPENEQFF.

This clone was counted a few times. The chain employs TRBV6-5 and TRBJ1-5; 7 bases agree with TRBD1. The ends lost 5 bases at V and 13 bases at J; junction bases unmatched: 14. This CDR3 region has 14 residues. CDR1 and CDR2 from the germline V gene are MNHEY and SVGAGI. The CDR3 protein is CASSQGQVPGPQHF. For the CDR3, the DNA is TGTGCCAGCAGTCAAGGACAGGTTCCGGGGCCGCAGCATTTT.

This clone has a handful of counts. The rearrangement links TRBV6-6 to TRBJ2-1; D may be TRBD2 (6 bases). The V end was cut by 5 bases, the J end by 5 bases, with 13 bases between. This CDR3 has 14 residues. CDR1 is MNHNY and CDR2 is SVGAGI in the germline V gene (reference sequence). CDR3 amino acids: CASSVPGLNNEQFF. CDR3 sequence (DNA): TGTGCCAGCAGTGTTCCGGGACTCAACAATGAGCAGTTCTTC.